Below are 17 T cell receptor beta chains sequenced from a single sample in a study of blood T cells in healthy people across ages. Next came a second PCR, run for about 6 to 11 cycles, which used a sample-barcoded 5' primer along with a J-beta primer mix. One entry per CDR3 protein results from TCRdb running MiXCR on the 5' RACE reads. The sample has hundreds of thousands of distinct CDR3 sequences; more than 25% are singletons. Material for sequencing was blood. The receptors stem from a woman of 80 years or more in good health.

The rearrangement joins TRBV20-1 to TRBJ2-4; 9 positions match TRBD1. The closer fit of TRBJ2-7 to the DNA end suggests the J call may be wrong. The CDR3 contains 18 residues. Germline V gene sequence: CDR1 DFQATT, CDR2 SNEGSKA (reference sequence). The CDR3 bases are TGCAGTGCTAGAGATAGGACAGGGGCGAGGGTAAGCCCCTACGAGCAGTACTTC. This encodes CSARDRTGARVSPYEQYF.

This clonotype was observed at least ten times. The chain is built from TRBV7-2 and TRBJ2-4, with D possibly matching TRBD1 (5 bases). Germline V gene sequence: CDR1 SGHTA, CDR2 FQGNSA. V was pared by 7 bases and J by 6 bases, with 16 bases between. The CDR3 has 14 residues. This CDR3 reads CASTTQETVNIQYF. CDR3 nucleotide sequence: TGTGCCAGCACCACACAGGAGACGGTAAACATTCAGTACTTC.

J is TRBJ2-4 and V is TRBV28; the D is unclear. Deletions cut 3 bases from V and 6 bases from J, with 12 bases between. CDR1 is MDHEN and CDR2 is SYDVKM in the germline V gene. The CDR3 is made up of 14 amino acids. In DNA form, the CDR3 reads TGTGCCAGCAGTTTTGGCCCCGTCGGAAACATTCAGTACTTC. Its translation is CASSFGPVGNIQYF.

This clonotype was counted a few times. The chain uses TRBV6-6 and TRBJ1-5, with unresolved D. There are 12 residues in the CDR3. Germline values: CDR1 MNHNY, CDR2 SVGAGI (reference sequence). Trimming removed 7 bases at V and 4 bases at J, with 8 bases between. The CDR3 bases are TGTGCCAGCACCTCCATGAATCAGCCCCAGCATTTT. Amino acids: CASTSMNQPQHF.

In its sample, this clonotype was seen a few times. This sequence may be a read error, since a much larger clone differs from it by one base. The CDR3 sequence is CASSSAGACTDTQYF. The CDR3 nucleotides are TGTGCCAGCAGTTCGGCGGGGGCATGCACAGATACGCAGTATTTT. The chain uses TRBV6-2 or TRBV6-3 and TRBJ2-3; perhaps TRBD2 as D (7 bases). CDR3 size: 15 residues. The V end lost 4 bases, the J end lost 1 base, and 12 bases lay between the germline ends. Per the germline V gene, CDR1 is MNHEY and CDR2 is SVGEGT.

This clonotype was counted ten times or more. J is TRBJ2-1 and V is TRBV11-2, with TRBD1 matching over 7 bases. The germline V gene has CDR1 SGHAT and CDR2 FQNNGV. CDR3 length: 15 amino acids. V lost 5 bases to trimming and J lost 2 bases; unmatched junction nucleotides: 6. CDR3 in amino acids: CASSPQGQPYNEQFF. DNA of the CDR3: TGTGCCAGCAGCCCCCAGGGACAGCCCTACAATGAGCAGTTCTTC.

This clonotype was seen at least ten times. The J gene is TRBJ2-7, the V gene TRBV5-5, with D perhaps assigned TRBD1 or TRBD2 (5 bases each). The V gene's germline CDR1 is SGHKS and CDR2 YYEKEE (reference sequence). Trimming removed 2 bases from V and 1 base from J, with 19 bases in between. The CDR3 length is 17 residues. CDR3 sequence reads: CASSLGPRRDASYEQYF. The CDR3 nucleotides read TGTGCCAGCAGCTTAGGACCAAGACGGGACGCGTCCTACGAGCAGTACTTC.

This clonotype was counted many times. The rearrangement links TRBV12-3 or TRBV12-4 to TRBJ2-3; TRBD2 matches at 14 bases. With 6 bases clipped from V and 6 bases from J, the junction kept 11 bases outside the gene matches. This CDR3 has 17 residues. CDR3 region: CASSPGTSGGDRDTQYF. The DNA for the CDR3 is TGTGCCAGCAGCCCCGGGACTAGCGGGGGTGACCGGGATACGCAGTATTTT.

The chain joins TRBV5-1 to TRBJ1-4; no firm D call. The V end lost 2 bases, the J end lost 2 bases, and 10 bases lay between the germline ends. Germline values: CDR1 SGHRS, CDR2 YFSETQ. This CDR3 is 15 amino acids long. CDR3 DNA sequence: TGCGCCAGCAGCTTAACTGGAGGGACTAATGAAAAACTGTTTTTT. This translates into CASSLTGGTNEKLFF.

This clonotype occurred many times. The rearrangement uses TRBV9 and TRBJ2-3; tentatively, D is TRBD2 (5 bases). CDR1 SGDLS and CDR2 YYNGEE come from the germline V gene. The CDR3 loop spans 14 amino acids. Deletions cut 2 bases from V and 2 bases from J, with 9 bases between. The CDR3 here is CASSVSGYTDTQYF. The DNA for the CDR3 is TGTGCCAGCAGCGTTTCGGGGTACACAGATACGCAGTATTTT.

This clonotype has just a few counts. The rearrangement links TRBV6-2 or TRBV6-3 to TRBJ2-2, with 7 bases matching TRBD1. Germline CDR1 is MNHEY and CDR2 is SVGEGT. The CDR3 covers 14 residues. With V trimmed by 6 bases and J by 4 bases, 5 bases remained unmatched. The CDR3: CASSPGQITGELFF. CDR3 coding DNA: TGTGCCAGCAGCCCGGGACAGATCACCGGGGAGCTGTTTTTT.

The sample holds many counts of this clonotype. The chain employs TRBV18 and TRBJ2-1; D possibly corresponds to TRBD1 (5 bases). The CDR3 sequence is 16 residues long. V lost 6 bases to trimming and J lost 7 bases, with 22 bases between them. From germline, CDR1 is KGHSH and CDR2 LQKENI. CDR3 sequence: CASSNRQGGTGNEQFF. The CDR3 bases are TGTGCCAGCTCCAATCGGCAGGGCGGAACCGGGAATGAGCAGTTCTTC.

This chain links TRBV3-1 with TRBJ1-6, with D uncertain. Germline-derived CDR1 and CDR2 are LGHDT and YNNKEL (reference sequence). V shed 1 base and J shed 3 bases, with 7 bases lying between them. This CDR3 comprises 15 residues. The CDR3 protein is CASSQGGVYNSPLHF. Written as DNA, the CDR3 is TGTGCCAGCAGCCAAGGCGGGGTCTATAATTCACCCCTCCACTTT.

This clonotype was counted between two and nine times. The gene calls are TRBV7-2 and TRBJ1-5; D is unresolved. V shed 4 bases and J shed 4 bases, with 17 bases lying between them. The CDR3 is made up of 16 amino acids. Germline loops: CDR1 SGHTA, CDR2 FQGNSA. The DNA for the CDR3 is TGTGCCAGCAGCTCCCAAGGGCAGGCCCGTAATCAGCCCCAGCATTTT. Its translation is CASSSQGQARNQPQHF.

This clonotype came up a few times. The chain employs TRBV11-2 and TRBJ2-2; perhaps TRBD1 as D (6 bases). CDR1 and CDR2 (germline): SGHAT, FQNNGV. Trimming shortened V by 5 bases and J by 1 base, and 11 bases separated the two germline ends. CDR3 length: 15 residues. The CDR3 region is CASSPLGQNTGELFF. Written as DNA, the CDR3 is TGTGCCAGCAGCCCCTTGGGACAGAACACCGGGGAGCTGTTTTTT.

This clonotype was observed a few times. The genes are TRBV7-9 and TRBJ1-6; D is perhaps TRBD1 (6 bases). This CDR3 region has 16 residues. The germline V and J ends were trimmed by 1 base and 2 bases, with 9 bases remaining between them. Germline V gene sequence: CDR1 SEHNR, CDR2 FQNEAQ (reference sequence). The CDR3 protein is CASSLDPGAYNSPLHF. CDR3 nucleotides: TGTGCCAGCAGCTTAGACCCAGGGGCCTATAATTCACCCCTCCACTTT.

V usage is TRBV27 and J usage is TRBJ2-2, with 8 bases identical to TRBD2. From germline, CDR1 is MNHEY and CDR2 SMNVEV (reference sequence). CDR3 length equals 17 residues. V shed 6 bases, J shed 4 bases, and the junction held 13 bases outside the gene matches. CDR3 in DNA: TGTGCCAGCAGCCGTCCGGGACTAGGGGCTTCCACCGGGGAGCTGTTTTTT. The encoded protein is CASSRPGLGASTGELFF.